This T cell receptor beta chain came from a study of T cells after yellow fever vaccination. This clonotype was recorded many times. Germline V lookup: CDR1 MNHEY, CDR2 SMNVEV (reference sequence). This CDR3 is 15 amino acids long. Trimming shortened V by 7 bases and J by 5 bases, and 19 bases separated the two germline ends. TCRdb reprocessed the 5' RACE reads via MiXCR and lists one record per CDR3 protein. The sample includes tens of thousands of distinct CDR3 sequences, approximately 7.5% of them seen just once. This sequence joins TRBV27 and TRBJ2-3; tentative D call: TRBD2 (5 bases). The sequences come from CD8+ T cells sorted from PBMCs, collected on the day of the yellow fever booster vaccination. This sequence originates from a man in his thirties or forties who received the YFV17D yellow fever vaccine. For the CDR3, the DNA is TGTGCCAGCACCTTGCGAGGGCCAGTGGGAGATACGCAGTATTTT. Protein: CASTLRGPVGDTQYF.